The rows below give T cell receptor beta chains drawn from one sample of a study of T cells after posttransplantation cyclophosphamide. Clones were read by immunoSEQ multiplex PCR, and TCRdb kept only the in-frame ones, dropping some. The sample carries more than 20,000 clones, around 73% recorded once. Sequencing was performed on memory CD4+ T cells sorted from PBMCs. The source of these receptors is a woman aged 55-69 years in good health, CMV-negative, and a related stem cell transplant donor. CDR3s leave out the opening cysteine and the closing phenylalanine or tryptophan. Some rows mark clone size as missing; the rest say once, few, many or name a class of expanded clone.

>TRBJ2-3|TRBV6-4|NA
ASSLTGTRGSDTQY
>TRBJ2-1|TRBV7-2|NA
ASSPWTGRAYNEQF
>TRBJ1-3|TRBV4-1|few
ASSQGIFHSGNTIY
>TRBJ2-5|TRBV29-1|NA
SVAKGQGGETQY
>TRBJ2-7|TRBV7-2|NA
ASSPSPYEQY
>TRBJ2-7|TRBV6-5|NA
ASIKGGSTYEQY
>TRBJ1-3|TRBV9|NA
ASSLTGGTDTIY
>TRBJ2-1|TRBV18|few
ASSLGLAGGLSYNEQF
>TRBJ1-5|TRBV7-2|NA
ASSFQADQPQH
>TRBJ1-3|TRBV28|NA
ASSPRQGAWLNTIY
>TRBJ1-3|TRBV2|NA
ASSELAVHGNTIY
>TRBJ2-1|TRBV9|NA
ASSVGLAGHNEQF
>TRBJ2-1|TRBV9|few
ASSVRGGADNEQF
>TRBJ2-5|TRBV7-2|NA
ASSSQRGGPETQY
>TRBJ2-7|TRBV6-5|NA
ASSYGGGGSSYEQY
>TRBJ2-1|TRBV9|NA
ASSAGQKGLAGINNEQF
>TRBJ2-6|TRBV5-1|NA
ASSPQGSGANVLT
>TRBJ2-7|TRBV11-2|NA
ASSLDRGSSYEQY
>TRBJ1-1|TRBV4-1|few
ASSQVGQGTEAF
>TRBJ2-7|TRBV7-9|NA
ASSSSRRHTYEQY
>TRBJ1-2|TRBV2|NA
ASSAQANYGYT
>TRBJ1-1|TRBV30|NA
AWSVRGTAF
>TRBJ2-3|TRBV28|NA
ASSSFGGQGSTDTQY
>TRBJ1-5|TRBV6-1|NA
ASSERGNQPQH
>TRBJ1-2|TRBV28|NA
ASSLQEYGYT
>TRBJ2-5|TRBV4-1|NA
ASSRLAGTQETQY
>TRBJ2-5|TRBV7-3|once
ASSLASSETQY
>TRBJ1-1|TRBV7-9|NA
ASSLQQGGTEAF
>TRBJ2-1|TRBV5-5|NA
ASSAGLVQSNEQF
>TRBJ1-6|TRBV9|NA
ASSPRPDRANSPLH
>TRBJ2-3|TRBV11-3|NA
ASSLAGKDTQY
>TRBJ1-2|TRBV9|NA
ASTQPGNYGYT
>TRBJ1-2|TRBV6-5|NA
ASSPLPYGYT
>TRBJ1-1|TRBV6-6|NA
ASSHPLGENTEAF
>TRBJ2-5|TRBV6-1|NA
ASAQNRDLQETQY
>TRBJ1-6|TRBV7-2|NA
ASSPSSYNSPLH
>TRBJ1-6|TRBV11-2|NA
ASSLESGALSPLH
>TRBJ1-2|TRBV19|NA
ASSPGQGGGYT
>TRBJ2-1|TRBV18|NA
ASSPRARGVGNEQF
>TRBJ1-2|TRBV20-1|NA
SANRGQGYT
>TRBJ1-5|TRBV28|NA
ASSLGQGSQPQH
>TRBJ2-5|TRBV7-2|NA
ASSSGGLIAGKETQY
>TRBJ1-1|TRBV14|once
ASSRRSYMNTEAF
>TRBJ1-3|TRBV6-5|NA
ASSYSPGNGNTIY
>TRBJ2-7|TRBV30|NA
AWSDVAGAAYEQY
>TRBJ2-1|TRBV19|NA
AAGNFYNEQF
>TRBJ2-7|TRBV6-5|NA
ASSALGTARYEQY
>TRBJ2-3|TRBV7-2|NA
ASSLGSRDTQY
>TRBJ2-1|TRBV25-1|once
ASSPLQEGQF
>TRBJ2-3|TRBV27|NA
ASSFTDSLGTQY
>TRBJ2-1|TRBV10-3|NA
ASEGNEQF